This entry concerns a single T cell receptor (beta chain). Antigen unknown. This CDR3 has 13 residues. CDR1 is MGHDK, CDR2 SYGVNS, per germline. V dropped 5 bases and J dropped 3; count of bases not matched to a gene: 4. These data are taken from a study of OX40 agonist ivuxolimab in advanced cancers. About the study: Dose-escalation cases comprised hepatocellular carcinoma, melanoma, renal cell or head and neck cancer. Partial responses were achieved by three patients: one hepatocellular carcinoma, two cutaneous melanoma. General study points: Antigen specificity was not determined for the expanded peripheral T cells.

Data came from immunoSEQ multiplex PCR; TCRdb stores just in-frame clones and leaves some out. The table shows just over 30,000 clones, with 75% to 90% occurring only once. Patients were ruled out by autoimmune disease history or systemic immunosuppression. The sequences come from CD4+ or CD8+ T cells sorted from blood, collected in a trial of the OX40 agonist ivuxolimab. The sequence derives from an adult with an advanced solid tumor such as melanoma, head and neck, liver or kidney cancer. The chain carries TRBV25-1 and TRBJ2-7; 7 bases are a match to TRBD1. CDR3 coding DNA: TGTGCCAGCAGTCCAGGGGGAGACTACGAGCAGTACTTC. It codes for CASSPGGDYEQYF.